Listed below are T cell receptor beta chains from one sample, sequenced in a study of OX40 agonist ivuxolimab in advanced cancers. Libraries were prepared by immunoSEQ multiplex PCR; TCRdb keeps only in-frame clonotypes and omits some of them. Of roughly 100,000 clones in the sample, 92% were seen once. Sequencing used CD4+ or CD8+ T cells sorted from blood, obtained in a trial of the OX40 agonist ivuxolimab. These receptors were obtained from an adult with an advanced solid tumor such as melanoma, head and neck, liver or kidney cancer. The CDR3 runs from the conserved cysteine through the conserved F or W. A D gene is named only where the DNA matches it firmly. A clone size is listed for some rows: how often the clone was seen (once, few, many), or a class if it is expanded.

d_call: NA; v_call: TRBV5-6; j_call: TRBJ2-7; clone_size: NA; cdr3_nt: TGTGCCAGCAGCTTGGGGCGAAGGCAGTACTTC; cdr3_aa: CASSLGRRQYF
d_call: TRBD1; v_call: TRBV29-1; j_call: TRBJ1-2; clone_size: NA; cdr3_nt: TGCAGCGCGGAGAGGACAGGGACTAACTATGGCTACACCTTC; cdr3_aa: CSAERTGTNYGYTF
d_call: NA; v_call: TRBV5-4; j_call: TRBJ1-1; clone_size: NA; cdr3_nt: TGTGCCAGCAGCTTTGGAACTGAAGCTTTCTTT; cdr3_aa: CASSFGTEAFF
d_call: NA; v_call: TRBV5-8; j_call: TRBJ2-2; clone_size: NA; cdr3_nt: TGTGCCAGCAGACGGTCGTTGGGTGTCAGGCGGGAGCTGTTTTTT; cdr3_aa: CASRRSLGVRRELFF
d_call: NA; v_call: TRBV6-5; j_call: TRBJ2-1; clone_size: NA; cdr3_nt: TGTGCCAGCAGTTACGGGTGGGGGGCGCGTAATGAGCAGTTCTTC; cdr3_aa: CASSYGWGARNEQFF
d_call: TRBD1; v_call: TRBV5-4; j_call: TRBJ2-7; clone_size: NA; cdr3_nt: TGTGCCAGCAGCTCGGGACAGATCTACGAGCAGTACTTC; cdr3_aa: CASSSGQIYEQYF
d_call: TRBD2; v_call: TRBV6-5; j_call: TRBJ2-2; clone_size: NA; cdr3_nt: TGTGCCAGCAGTACCCCGGGACTAGGAGTCGGGGAGCTGTTTTTT; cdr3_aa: CASSTPGLGVGELFF
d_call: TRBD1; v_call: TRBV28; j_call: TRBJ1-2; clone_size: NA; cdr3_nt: TGTGCCAGCAGTTCTTTCAAGACAGGGCCCTATGGCTACACCTTC; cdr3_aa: CASSSFKTGPYGYTF
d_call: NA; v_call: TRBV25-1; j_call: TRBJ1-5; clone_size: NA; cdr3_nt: TGTGCCAGCAGTGAACCTTATGGCCCCCAGCATTTT; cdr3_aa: CASSEPYGPQHF
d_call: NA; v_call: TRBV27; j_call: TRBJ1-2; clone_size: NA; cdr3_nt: TGTGCCAGCAGTTCAGGGGTAGCTAACTATGGCTACACCTTC; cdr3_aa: CASSSGVANYGYTF
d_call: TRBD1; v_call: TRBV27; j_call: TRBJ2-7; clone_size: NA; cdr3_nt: TGTGCCAGCAGTGTCGACAGGGGTCCCTACGAGCAGTACTTC; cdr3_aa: CASSVDRGPYEQYF
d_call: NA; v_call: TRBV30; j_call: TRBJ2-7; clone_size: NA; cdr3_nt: TGTGCCTGGAGACCGAATGGGTCCTACGAGCAGTACTTC; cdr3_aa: CAWRPNGSYEQYF
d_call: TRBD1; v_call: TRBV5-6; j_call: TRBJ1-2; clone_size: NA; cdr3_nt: TGTGCCAGCAGCTTTGGACAGGGTTATTATGGCTACACCTTC; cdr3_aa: CASSFGQGYYGYTF
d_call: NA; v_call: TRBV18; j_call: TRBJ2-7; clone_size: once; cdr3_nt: TGTGCCAGCTCACAACTTGACTCCCCCTCGGAGCAGTACTTC; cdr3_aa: CASSQLDSPSEQYF
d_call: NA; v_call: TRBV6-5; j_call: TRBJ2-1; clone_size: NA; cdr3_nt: TGTGCCAGCAGCTTCTCCCCGGGTGTCCATGAGCAGTTCTTC; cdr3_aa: CASSFSPGVHEQFF
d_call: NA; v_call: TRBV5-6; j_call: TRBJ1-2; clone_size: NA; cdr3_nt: TGTGCCAGCAGCTCCGAAACACAGGGCCATAAGGGCTACACCTTC; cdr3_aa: CASSSETQGHKGYTF
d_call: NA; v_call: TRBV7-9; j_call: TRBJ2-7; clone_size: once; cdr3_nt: TGTGCCAGCAGCCGGGGGCGCTCCTACGAGCAGTACTTC; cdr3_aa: CASSRGRSYEQYF
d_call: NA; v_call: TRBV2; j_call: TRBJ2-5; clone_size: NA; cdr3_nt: TGTGCCAGCAGTGACTACGGGGAGACCCAGTACTTC; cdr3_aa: CASSDYGETQYF
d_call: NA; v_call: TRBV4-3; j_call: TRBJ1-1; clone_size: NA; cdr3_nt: TGCGCCAGCAGCGACCACACGGGGTGGGGCACTGAAGCTTTCTTT; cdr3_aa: CASSDHTGWGTEAFF
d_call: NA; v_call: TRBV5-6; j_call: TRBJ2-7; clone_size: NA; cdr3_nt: TGTGCCAGCAGCTTGGGGCTGGGCGGCGAGCAGTACTTC; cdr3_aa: CASSLGLGGEQYF
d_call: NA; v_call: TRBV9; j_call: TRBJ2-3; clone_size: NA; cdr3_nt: TGTGCCAGCAGCGTAGAAGGGGGGACAGATACGCAGTATTTT; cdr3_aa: CASSVEGGTDTQYF
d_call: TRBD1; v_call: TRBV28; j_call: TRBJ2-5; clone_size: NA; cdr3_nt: TGTGCCAGCAGTACACGACAGGGAACTGTAGAGACCCAGTACTTC; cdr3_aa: CASSTRQGTVETQYF
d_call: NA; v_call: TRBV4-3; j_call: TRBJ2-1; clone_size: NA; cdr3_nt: TGCGCCAGCAGCCAGGATCAGGGGCGATACAATGAGCAGTTCTTC; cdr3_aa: CASSQDQGRYNEQFF
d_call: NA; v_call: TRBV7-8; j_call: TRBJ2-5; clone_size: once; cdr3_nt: TGTGCCAGCAGCTTAGGAAGCCTCGAGACCCAGTACTTC; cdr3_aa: CASSLGSLETQYF
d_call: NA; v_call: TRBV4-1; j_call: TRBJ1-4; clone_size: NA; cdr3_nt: TGCGCCAGCAGCCCCTCGGGGGGGGAAAAACTGTTTTTT; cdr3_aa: CASSPSGGEKLFF
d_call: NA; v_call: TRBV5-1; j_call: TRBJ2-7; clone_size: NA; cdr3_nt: TGCGCCAGCAGCTTGGGTTTAGGGACCCGCTACGAGCAGTACTTC; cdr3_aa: CASSLGLGTRYEQYF
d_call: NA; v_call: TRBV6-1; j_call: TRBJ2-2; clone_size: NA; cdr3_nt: TGTGCCGGACAGACGTCCGGGGAGCTGTTTTTT; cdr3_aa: CAGQTSGELFF
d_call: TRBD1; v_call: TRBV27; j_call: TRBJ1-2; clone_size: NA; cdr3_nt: TGTGCCAGTGGACAGGGGATTCGCTATGGCTACACCTTC; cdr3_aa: CASGQGIRYGYTF
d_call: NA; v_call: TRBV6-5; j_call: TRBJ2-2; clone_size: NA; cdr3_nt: TGTGCCAGCGGGATTAACAGGGAGGCCGGGGAGCTGTTTTTT; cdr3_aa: CASGINREAGELFF
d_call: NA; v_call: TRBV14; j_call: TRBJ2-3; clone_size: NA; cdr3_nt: TGTGCCAGCAGCCAATACCGACTGGGGTTAGGGCAGTATTTT; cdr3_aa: CASSQYRLGLGQYF
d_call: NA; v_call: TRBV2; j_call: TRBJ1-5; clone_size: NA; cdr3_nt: TGTGCCAGCAGTGACTTCGGGGGGGAAAATCAGCCCCAGCATTTT; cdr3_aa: CASSDFGGENQPQHF
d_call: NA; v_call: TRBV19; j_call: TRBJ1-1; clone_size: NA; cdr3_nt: TGTGCCAGTAGTATCGTAGGGGGAGGTGAAGCTTTCTTT; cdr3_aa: CASSIVGGGEAFF
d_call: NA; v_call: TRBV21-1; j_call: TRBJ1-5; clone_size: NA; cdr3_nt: TGTGCCAGCAGGACAGGGGAGCACCAGCATTTT; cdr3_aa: CASRTGEHQHF
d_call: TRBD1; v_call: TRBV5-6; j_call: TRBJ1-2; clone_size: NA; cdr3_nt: TGTGCCAGCAGCCCCGGACAGGGTGTTCGATACACCTTC; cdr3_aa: CASSPGQGVRYTF
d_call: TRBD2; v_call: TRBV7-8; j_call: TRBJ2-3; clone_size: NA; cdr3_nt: TGTGCCAGCAGCTTATCAGCGGGGGCCTCCACAGATACGCAGTATTTT; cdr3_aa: CASSLSAGASTDTQYF
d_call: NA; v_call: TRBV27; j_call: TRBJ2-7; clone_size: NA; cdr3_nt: TGTGCCAGCAGGCCGAAAAGGCGGGATAATTACGAGCAGTACTTC; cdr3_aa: CASRPKRRDNYEQYF
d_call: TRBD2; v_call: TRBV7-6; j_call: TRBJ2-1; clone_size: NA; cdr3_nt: TGTGCCAGCAGCCAGGGGACTAGCGGGGAGGAGCAGTTCTTC; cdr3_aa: CASSQGTSGEEQFF
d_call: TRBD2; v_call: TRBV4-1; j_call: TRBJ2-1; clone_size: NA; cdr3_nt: TGCGCCAGCAGCCCGAGGCTAGCGGGAGCCTACAATGAGCAGTTCTTC; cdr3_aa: CASSPRLAGAYNEQFF
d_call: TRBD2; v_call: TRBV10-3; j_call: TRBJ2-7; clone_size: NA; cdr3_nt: TGTGCCATCAGTGCTTCAGGGCTAGCGGGATACGAGCAGTACTTC; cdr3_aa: CAISASGLAGYEQYF
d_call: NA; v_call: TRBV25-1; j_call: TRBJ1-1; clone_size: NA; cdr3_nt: TGTGCCAGCGTGCCCCACATTCGGGGATGTGAAGCTTTCTTT; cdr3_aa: CASVPHIRGCEAFF
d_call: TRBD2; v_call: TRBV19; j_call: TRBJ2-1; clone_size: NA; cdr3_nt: TGTGCCAGTAGTATCCTAGCGGAAAATGAGCAGTTCTTC; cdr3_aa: CASSILAENEQFF
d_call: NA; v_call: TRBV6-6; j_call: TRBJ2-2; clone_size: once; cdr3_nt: TGTGCCAGCAGCGCCTCGGGGGTGTTTTTT; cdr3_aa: CASSASGVFF
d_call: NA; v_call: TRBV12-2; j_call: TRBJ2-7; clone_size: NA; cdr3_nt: TGTGCAAGTCGCTCCCCCTGTTGTTCTCGTTACGAGCAGTACTTC; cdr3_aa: CASRSPCCSRYEQYF
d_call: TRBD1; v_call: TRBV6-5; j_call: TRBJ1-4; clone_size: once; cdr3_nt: TGTGCCAGCAGTTACTCCGACAGGGGGGATGAAAAACTGTTTTTT; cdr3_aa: CASSYSDRGDEKLFF
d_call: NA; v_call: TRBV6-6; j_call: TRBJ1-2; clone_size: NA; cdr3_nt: TGTGCCAGCACCGTCGGGGGGGGCGCTAACCATGGCTACACCTTC; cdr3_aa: CASTVGGGANHGYTF
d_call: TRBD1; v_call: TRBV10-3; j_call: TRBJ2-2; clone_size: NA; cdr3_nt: TGTGCCATCAGTGAGCCCAGGGGGACCGGGGAGCTGTTTTTT; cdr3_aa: CAISEPRGTGELFF
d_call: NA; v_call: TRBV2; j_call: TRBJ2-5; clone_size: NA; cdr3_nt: TGTGCCAGCAGTCCTCCAAAAGGGGAAAGAGTGAGGGAGACCCAGTACTTC; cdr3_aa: CASSPPKGERVRETQYF
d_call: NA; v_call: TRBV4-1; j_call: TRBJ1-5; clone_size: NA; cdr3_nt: TGCGCCAGCAGCCAAGATCAAGGACAGTTTAATCAGCCCCAGCATTTT; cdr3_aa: CASSQDQGQFNQPQHF
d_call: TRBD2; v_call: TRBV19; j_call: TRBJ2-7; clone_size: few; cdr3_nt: TGTGCCAGTACAGCGGGAGGTTTATCCTACGAGCAGTACTTC; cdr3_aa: CASTAGGLSYEQYF
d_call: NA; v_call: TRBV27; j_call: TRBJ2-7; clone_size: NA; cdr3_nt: TGTGCCAGCGCGAGGACAGCTCAACTCTACGAGCAGTACTTC; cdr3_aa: CASARTAQLYEQYF
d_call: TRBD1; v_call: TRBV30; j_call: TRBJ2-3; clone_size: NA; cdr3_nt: TGTGCCTGGAGCGAGGACAGGCTCACAGATACGCAGTATTTT; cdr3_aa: CAWSEDRLTDTQYF
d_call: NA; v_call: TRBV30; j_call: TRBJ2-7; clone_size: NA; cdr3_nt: TGTGCCTGGGAAACAGGGTTTGACACCTACGAGCAGTACTTC; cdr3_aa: CAWETGFDTYEQYF
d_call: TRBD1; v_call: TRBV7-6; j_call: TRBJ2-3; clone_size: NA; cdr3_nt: TGTGCCAGCAGCTCCGGGACAGGGCCCGCTAGGCAGTATTTT; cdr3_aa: CASSSGTGPARQYF
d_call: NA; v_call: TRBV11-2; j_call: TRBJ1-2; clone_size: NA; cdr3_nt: TGTGCCAGCAGCTTAAGGGGGTCCTATGGCTACACCTTC; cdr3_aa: CASSLRGSYGYTF
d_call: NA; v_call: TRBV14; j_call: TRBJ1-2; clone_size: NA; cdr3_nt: TGTGCCAGCAGCCAAGATCGTGAAGGGGGATGGCGCGGCTACACCTTC; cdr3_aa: CASSQDREGGWRGYTF